The 18 T cell receptor beta chains below come from one sample, sequenced in a study of control samples from healthy donors and cancer patients. Sequencing used immunoSEQ multiplex PCR; TCRdb keeps in-frame clones, though not all of them. The sample contains around 90,000 clones, around four fifths of which appear only once. The sample taken for sequencing was blood. The source is a man aged 30-40 years in good health.

The rearrangement joins TRBV7-8 to TRBJ1-2, with D tentatively TRBD1 (5 bases). CDR1 and CDR2 (germline): SGHVS, FQNEAQ. The length of the CDR3 is 13 residues. Trimming took 2 bases from V and 6 from J, leaving 10 bases between them. The CDR3 spells CASSLKGWDGYTF. In DNA form, the CDR3 reads TGTGCCAGCAGCTTAAAGGGGTGGGATGGCTACACCTTC.

The chain carries TRBV9 and TRBJ1-2, with unresolved D. Trimming shortened V by 0 bases and J by 6 bases, and 15 bases separated the two germline ends. The CDR3 runs 15 residues. CDR1 is SGDLS, CDR2 YYNGEE, per germline. The CDR3 sequence is CASSVELPRGNGYTF. As DNA, the CDR3 is TGTGCCAGCAGCGTAGAACTCCCCCGCGGCAATGGCTACACCTTC.

DNA for the CDR3: TGCGCCAGCAGCCAAGTTTCGACGAAATCGAACTATGGCTACACCTTC. Amino acids: CASSQVSTKSNYGYTF. This sequence joins TRBV4-1 and TRBJ1-2; D uncertain. The CDR3 length is 16 residues. V lost 1 base and J lost 2, with 14 bases in between. Germline lookup yields CDR1 MGHRA and CDR2 YSYEKL.

This chain connects TRBV19 to TRBJ2-3; no clear D gene. The V end lost 5 bases, the J end lost 6 bases, and 15 bases lay between the germline ends. CDR1 LNHDA and CDR2 SQIVND come from the germline V gene (reference sequence). The CDR3 has 14 amino acids. CDR3 bases: TGTGCCAGTAGTCTCTCTCTTTCGAGCGATACGCAGTATTTT. This sequence encodes CASSLSLSSDTQYF.

The chain is built from TRBV3-1 (or the pseudogene TRBV3-2) and TRBJ2-1, with D possibly TRBD1 on 6 matching bases. Trimming cost V 5 bases and J 5 bases, with 10 bases left between them. Germline V CDR1 and CDR2: LGHDT, YNNKEL (reference sequence). The length of the CDR3 is 13 residues. CDR3: CASSGTIHNEQFF. CDR3 DNA sequence: TGTGCCAGCAGCGGGACAATTCACAATGAGCAGTTCTTC.

This clone was counted a few times. The chain recombines TRBV11-2 with TRBJ1-5, with D unresolved. Trimming took off 0 bases at V and 7 bases at J, with 7 bases between the two ends. The CDR3 is 13 residues long. The germline gives CDR1 SGHAT, CDR2 FQNNGV. The CDR3 loop reads CASSLDHGQPQHF. In DNA form, the CDR3 reads TGTGCCAGCAGCTTAGATCACGGACAGCCCCAGCATTTT.

This clone was detected only a few times. V is TRBV6-1 and J is TRBJ2-7; D tentatively reads TRBD1 or TRBD2 (5 bases each). The length of the CDR3 is 14 residues. Per the germline V gene, CDR1 is MNHNS and CDR2 is SASEGT. V lost 3 bases to trimming and J lost 7 bases, with 16 bases between them. The CDR3 DNA sequence: TGTGCCAGCAGTGACCTTTCGAGGGGCAGGGAGCAGTACTTC. Protein product: CASSDLSRGREQYF.

In its sample, this clone was seen many times. This sequence joins TRBV18 and TRBJ1-1; TRBD1 might be the D (5 bases). Germline V gives CDR1 KGHSH, CDR2 LQKENI. This CDR3 is built from 12 residues. V was trimmed by 2 bases and J by 4 bases, leaving 5 bases between them. CDR3 bases: TGTGCCAGCTCACCAGACAGCACTGAAGCTTTCTTT. Translating gives CASSPDSTEAFF. Full variable domain (outside the CDR3, taken from reference TRBV18 and TRBJ1-1): NAGVMQNPRHLVRRRGQEARLRCSPMKGHSHVYWYRQLPEEGLKFMVYLQKENIIDESGMPKERFSAEFPKEGPSILRIQQVVRGDSAAYFCASSPDSTEAFFGQGTRLTVV.

The table lists this clone with a count of one. This chain joins TRBV6-1 and TRBJ2-5; D tentatively reads TRBD1 or TRBD2 (5 bases each). V lost 0 bases and J lost 1, with 15 bases in between. The CDR3 runs 17 residues. CDR1 is MNHNS, CDR2 SASEGT, per germline. CDR3 sequence: CASSEARGPKLQETQYF. The CDR3 nucleotides are TGTGCCAGCAGTGAAGCGAGGGGTCCAAAACTCCAAGAGACCCAGTACTTC.

The J gene is TRBJ1-5, the V gene TRBV7-9; D remains ambiguous. The CDR3 consists of 13 residues. Germline CDR1 is SEHNR and CDR2 is FQNEAQ (reference sequence). V was clipped by 5 bases and J by 5 bases, with 10 bases between them. CDR3 sequence (DNA): TGTGCCAGCAGCAGACTGGTAGATCAGCCCCAGCATTTT. Its translation: CASSRLVDQPQHF. Full variable domain (rest looked up from reference TRBV7-9 and TRBJ1-5): DTGVSQNPRHKITKRGQNVTFRCDPISEHNRLYWYRQTLGQGPEFLTYFQNEAQLEKSRLLSDRFSAERPKGSFSTLEIQRTEQGDSAMYLCASSRLVDQPQHFGDGTRLSIL.

The genes are TRBV5-1 and TRBJ1-1, with D maybe TRBD1 (5 bases). The CDR3 consists of 15 residues. The germline V gene encodes CDR1 SGHRS and CDR2 YFSETQ. Trimming pared 4 bases from V and 4 bases from J, leaving 17 bases between. The CDR3 DNA sequence: TGCGCCAGCAGCCAGCAAGGACCCGGGGGCACTGAAGCTTTCTTT. Protein product: CASSQQGPGGTEAFF. Supplemented by reference TRBV5-1 and TRBJ1-1, the full variable domain reads KAGVTQTPRYLIKTRGQQVTLSCSPISGHRSVSWYQQTPGQGLQFLFEYFSETQRNKGNFPGRFSGRQFSNSRSEMNVSTLELGDSALYLCASSQQGPGGTEAFFGQGTRLTVV.

The rearrangement links TRBV27 to TRBJ1-2; D is uncertain. V lost 5 bases, J lost 4 bases, and 11 bases lay in between. This CDR3 has 13 residues. Germline CDR1 and CDR2: MNHEY and SMNVEV (reference sequence). CDR3 in amino acids: CASSTRAVYGYTF. The CDR3 nucleotides are TGTGCCAGCAGTACCCGGGCCGTCTATGGCTACACCTTC.

The V call is TRBV28, the J call TRBJ1-4; D is unresolved. With 8 bases removed from V and 1 base from J, the gap between germline ends came to 11 bases. Germline CDR1 reads MDHEN; CDR2 reads SYDVKM. CDR3 length: 14 amino acids. Here the CDR3 reads CASGRIGTNEKLFF. In DNA, the CDR3 is TGTGCCAGCGGGAGGATAGGAACTAATGAAAAACTGTTTTTT.

This clone appeared a single time. J is TRBJ2-1 and V is TRBV7-9, with TRBD1 matching over 8 bases. Germline V gene sequence: CDR1 SEHNR, CDR2 FQNEAQ (reference sequence). V was pared by 4 bases and J by 4 bases, with 6 bases of the junction left unmatched. This CDR3 has 15 residues. The CDR3 sequence is CASSSDRGRYNEQFF. The CDR3 DNA sequence: TGTGCCAGCAGCTCAGACAGGGGCCGTTACAATGAGCAGTTCTTC.

This rearrangement joins TRBV6-5 to TRBJ2-7; D gene uncertain. The germline gives CDR1 MNHEY, CDR2 SVGAGI. CDR3 length: 10 amino acids. Trimming removed 7 bases from V and 0 bases from J, with 1 base in between. CDR3 in DNA: TGTGCCAGCAACTCCTACGAGCAGTACTTC. It specifies CASNSYEQYF.

The chain employs TRBV5-1 and TRBJ2-5, with 7 bases identical to TRBD1. V lost 2 bases and J lost 5; bases outside the gene matches: 6. The CDR3 is 14 amino acids. Germline loops: CDR1 SGHRS, CDR2 YFSETQ. The DNA of the CDR3 is TGCGCCAGCAGCTTCAGACAGGGTGTGGAGACCCAGTACTTC. Protein: CASSFRQGVETQYF.

The J gene is TRBJ1-1, the V gene TRBV7-3, with D possibly TRBD1 on 5 matching bases. The CDR3 sequence is 13 residues long. Germline CDR1 reads SGHTA; CDR2 reads FQGTGA. The V gene lost 5 bases and the J gene lost 12 bases, with 19 bases spanning the gap. Here the CDR3 reads CASSGGTPLDTFF. CDR3 in DNA: TGTGCCAGCAGCGGAGGGACTCCGCTAGATACTTTCTTT.

The genes are TRBV6-2 or TRBV6-3 and TRBJ2-7, with D tentatively TRBD2 (5 bases). Trimming removed 5 bases at V and 4 bases at J, with 12 bases between. Germline V CDR1 and CDR2: MNHEY, SVGEGT. The CDR3 spans 13 residues. The CDR3 here is CASSPQWRYEQYF. CDR3 bases: TGTGCCAGCAGTCCCCAATGGAGGTACGAGCAGTACTTC.